The 24 T cell receptor beta chains below come from one sample, sequenced in a study of control samples from healthy donors and cancer patients (dated by TCRdb to 2018 to 2021). Library creation used the immunoSEQ multiplex PCR assay. TCRdb obtained this table from immuneACCESS and retained in-frame rearrangements with V and J assigned. These tables miss some clones; where compared with another copy, unresolved V genes account for less than half of the shortfall, and the remainder is unexplained. The sample profile shows 60,000 to 75,000 clones; about 83% of them were found once. Together, the top ten hold less than 20% of the sample. Material: blood. The receptor source for this set is a man aged 60 to 75 in good health.

The rearrangement links TRBV29-1 to TRBJ2-1; 15 nucleotides agree with TRBD2. Germline assignment: CDR1 SQVTM and CDR2 ANQGSEA. The CDR3 contains 14 residues. Germline trimming cut 7 bases from V and 7 bases from J; bases unmatched to any gene: 5. CDR3 sequence (DNA): TGCAGCGGGGGACTAGCGGGAGGACGAAATGAGCAGTTCTTC. Protein: CSGGLAGGRNEQFF.

The chain links TRBV6-1 to TRBJ1-1; weak D call: TRBD1 (6 bases). Trimming cost V 3 bases and J 1 base, with 12 bases left between them. CDR1 and CDR2 (germline): MNHNS, SASEGT. This CDR3 contains 15 residues. The CDR3 sequence is CASSDWGGPNTEAFF. CDR3 nucleotides: TGTGCCAGCAGTGATTGGGGGGGCCCGAACACTGAAGCTTTCTTT.

This rearrangement joins TRBV11-1 to TRBJ2-5; tentatively, D is TRBD2 (6 bases). Germline lookup yields CDR1 SGHAT and CDR2 FQDESV (reference sequence). This CDR3 spans 13 amino acids. The V gene lost 5 bases and the J gene lost 4 bases, with 11 bases spanning the gap. In DNA, the CDR3 is TGTGCCAGCAGCATGGGGGGATCAGAGACCCAGTACTTC. It translates to CASSMGGSETQYF. Filled out from reference TRBV11-1 and TRBJ2-5, the complete variable domain reads EAEVAQSPRYKITEKSQAVAFWCDPISGHATLYWYRQILGQGPELLVQFQDESVVDDSQLPKDRFSAERLKGVDSTLKIQPAELGDSAMYLCASSMGGSETQYFGPGTRLLVL.

The rearrangement links TRBV20-1 to TRBJ2-7; 11 bases agree with TRBD1. This CDR3 region has 15 residues. The ends lost 3 bases at V and 3 bases at J; junction bases unmatched: 7. CDR1 is DFQATT and CDR2 is SNEGSKA in the germline V gene (reference sequence). The CDR3 region is CSASGDRGEGYEQYF. The CDR3 DNA is TGCAGTGCTAGTGGGGACAGGGGGGAGGGCTACGAGCAGTACTTC.

The chain has TRBV14 and TRBJ2-5, with TRBD2 matching over 8 bases. Germline V CDR1 and CDR2: SGHDN, FVKESK. The V and J ends lost 4 bases and 5 bases, in that order; junction bases with no gene match: 9. The CDR3 length is 15 residues. CDR3 DNA: TGTGCCAGCAGCCTCACGGGAGGGCGATGGGAGACCCAGTACTTC. This codes for CASSLTGGRWETQYF.

V gene TRBV7-9 combines with J gene TRBJ1-1; 7 bases are shared with TRBD1. This CDR3 region has 12 residues. Germline assignment: CDR1 SEHNR and CDR2 FQNEAQ (reference sequence). V shed 1 base and J 11 bases; nucleotides not matched to a gene: 4. DNA of the CDR3: TGTGCCAGCAGCTTAGTTCAGGGGGTGGCTTTCTTT. Its translation is CASSLVQGVAFF.

V usage is TRBV9 and J usage is TRBJ2-3, with D possibly matching TRBD2 (5 bases). V was trimmed by 5 bases and J by 2 bases, leaving 9 bases between them. The CDR3 sequence is 13 residues long. The V gene's germline CDR1 is SGDLS and CDR2 YYNGEE. CDR3 coding DNA: TGTGCCAGCAGTGGACTTATCACAGATACGCAGTATTTT. Protein sequence: CASSGLITDTQYF.

This clone was found once. V usage is TRBV18 and J usage is TRBJ1-3; the D is unclear. CDR3 size: 16 residues. CDR1 is KGHSH, CDR2 LQKENI, per germline. The V gene lost 2 bases and the J gene lost 0 bases, with 11 bases spanning the gap. CDR3 nucleotides: TGTGCCAGCTCACCATTGGGATGGACCTCTGGAAACACCATATATTTT. Encoded protein: CASSPLGWTSGNTIYF. The complete variable domain, with remaining parts taken from reference TRBV18 and TRBJ1-3, reads NAGVMQNPRHLVRRRGQEARLRCSPMKGHSHVYWYRQLPEEGLKFMVYLQKENIIDESGMPKERFSAEFPKEGPSILRIQQVVRGDSAAYFCASSPLGWTSGNTIYFGEGSWLTVV.

The V call is TRBV30, the J call TRBJ2-5; D might be TRBD2 (5 bases). The CDR3 totals 13 residues. With 7 bases removed from V and 0 bases from J, the gap between germline ends came to 12 bases. The V gene's germline CDR1 is GTSNPN and CDR2 SVGIG (reference sequence). Written as DNA, the CDR3 is TGTGCCTTCCTCGGGGAGTACCAAGAGACCCAGTACTTC. Protein: CAFLGEYQETQYF.

The gene calls are TRBV6-5 and TRBJ1-1; 11 bases line up with TRBD1. The junction had 10 bases not matched to a gene; V was cut back by 6 bases and J by 7 bases. The CDR3 is made up of 15 amino acids. Germline CDR1 reads MNHEY; CDR2 reads SVGAGI. The CDR3: CASSPGTGGVGEAFF. CDR3 DNA: TGTGCCAGCAGCCCCGGGACAGGGGGGGTCGGTGAAGCTTTCTTT.

This clone was counted once. The V gene is TRBV27, the J gene TRBJ2-1; D remains ambiguous. Trimming stripped 4 bases from V and 5 bases from J, with 3 bases between. CDR1 is MNHEY and CDR2 is SMNVEV in the germline V gene (reference sequence). This CDR3 comprises 11 residues. The CDR3 loop is CASSWNNEQFF. The CDR3 DNA is TGTGCCAGCAGTTGGAACAATGAGCAGTTCTTC.

This chain links TRBV11-3 with TRBJ2-2; 7 bases agree with TRBD2. Per the germline V gene, CDR1 is SGHNT and CDR2 is YENEEA. The CDR3 is 12 residues long. With V trimmed by 5 bases and J by 6 bases, 0 bases remained unmatched. Here the CDR3 reads CASSREAGELFF. The CDR3 bases are TGTGCCAGCAGCCGGGAGGCCGGGGAGCTGTTTTTT.

This clone was observed once. V usage is TRBV10-3 and J usage is TRBJ1-1, with a possible D match to TRBD1 (6 bases). Germline V lookup: CDR1 ENHRY, CDR2 SYGVKD. V dropped 5 bases and J dropped 5 bases, with 12 bases sitting between them. This CDR3 comprises 13 residues. The CDR3 DNA sequence: TGTGCCATCAGTCCGGGGGCGAGGACTGAAGCTTTCTTT. Protein: CAISPGARTEAFF.

The chain combines TRBV6-5 with TRBJ1-1; tentative D call: TRBD1 (6 bases). This CDR3 is 16 amino acids long. The germline V gene has CDR1 MNHEY and CDR2 SVGAGI. V was cut by 0 bases and J by 5 bases, with 16 bases left in between. CDR3 coding DNA: TGTGCCAGCAGTTACTCACCACAGGGAAGGGCGACTGAAGCTTTCTTT. Encoded protein: CASSYSPQGRATEAFF.

The gene calls are TRBV5-1 and TRBJ2-7; 15 bases line up with TRBD2. The CDR3 contains 19 residues. Germline trimming cut 4 bases from V and 2 bases from J; bases unmatched to any gene: 13. CDR1 is SGHRS, CDR2 YFSETQ, per germline. The CDR3 region has the DNA TGCGCCAGCAGCCCGACATTATCCGGGACTAGCGGGAGGACCTACGAGCAGTACTTC. It encodes CASSPTLSGTSGRTYEQYF.

The rearrangement joins TRBV19 to TRBJ1-5; the D is unclear. This CDR3 comprises 13 residues. Trimming left V 3 bases short and J 2 bases short, with 5 bases between. The germline V gene has CDR1 LNHDA and CDR2 SQIVND (reference sequence). For the CDR3, the DNA is TGTGCCAGTAGTATCTTAGGCAATCAGCCCCAGCATTTT. Translating it yields CASSILGNQPQHF.

The rearrangement joins TRBV10-1 to TRBJ2-7; no firm D call. Germline V gene data show CDR1 as WNHNN and CDR2 as SYGVQD (reference sequence). The CDR3 runs to 14 residues. The V and J ends lost 2 bases and 8 bases respectively, with 16 bases between them. CDR3 in DNA: TGCGCCAGCAGTGAGATTAGGGAATTCACGAAGCAGTACTTC. It codes for CASSEIREFTKQYF.

The rearrangement uses TRBV11-2 and TRBJ1-4; perhaps TRBD1 as D (6 bases). Germline V gene sequence: CDR1 SGHAT, CDR2 FQNNGV. The CDR3 consists of 16 residues. Trimming stripped 7 bases from V and 2 bases from J, with 17 bases between. CDR3 amino acids: CASTPTGQKTNEKLFF. The CDR3 nucleotides are TGTGCCAGCACCCCGACAGGACAGAAGACTAATGAAAAACTGTTTTTT.

This chain uses TRBV5-6 with TRBJ2-1, with a weak D call TRBD1 (5 bases). Germline values: CDR1 SGHDT, CDR2 YYEEEE. Trimming pared 1 base from V and 5 bases from J, leaving 10 bases between. The CDR3 has 14 amino acids. The CDR3 DNA is TGTGCCAGCAGCTTGTTGACAGCCCACAATGAGCAGTTCTTC. Its translation is CASSLLTAHNEQFF. Full variable domain (rest looked up from reference TRBV5-6 and TRBJ2-1): DAGVTQSPTHLIKTRGQQVTLRCSPKSGHDTVSWYQQALGQGPQFIFQYYEEEERQRGNFPDRFSGHQFPNYSSELNVNALLLGDSALYLCASSLLTAHNEQFFGPGTRLTVL.

This clone appeared once. The V and J genes are TRBV5-1 and TRBJ2-1; 10 nucleotides agree with TRBD2. Trimming took 2 bases from V and 9 from J; bases not matched to a gene: 14. Germline loops: CDR1 SGHRS, CDR2 YFSETQ. This CDR3 is built from 17 residues. The CDR3 coding sequence is TGCGCCAGCAGCTTAGAACCAAAAGCGGGAGGGCCCGGTGAGCAGTTCTTC. This gives the protein CASSLEPKAGGPGEQFF.

The gene calls are TRBV7-2 and TRBJ1-2, with 8 bases lining up with TRBD1. The CDR3 loop spans 17 amino acids. V lost 4 bases to trimming and J lost 1 base; unmatched junction nucleotides: 11. Germline assignment: CDR1 SGHTA and CDR2 FQGNSA. CDR3 protein: CASSSPPGTGFNYGYTF. The CDR3 DNA reads as TGTGCCAGCAGCTCCCCACCCGGGACAGGTTTTAACTATGGCTACACCTTC.

This chain connects TRBV5-6 to TRBJ1-2; D unclear. The CDR3 sequence is 13 residues long. The germline V gene encodes CDR1 SGHDT and CDR2 YYEEEE. With 0 bases removed from V and 4 bases from J, the gap between germline ends came to 7 bases. CDR3 DNA: TGTGCCAGCAGCTTGGAGGATGGCTATGGCTACACCTTC. Amino acid sequence: CASSLEDGYGYTF.

This clone has just one count. The J gene is TRBJ2-1, the V gene TRBV3-1 (or the pseudogene TRBV3-2), with 11 bases fitting TRBD2. V gave up 4 bases and J gave up 6 bases; unmatched junction bases: 8. The CDR3 sequence is 16 residues long. The germline CDR1 and CDR2 sequences are LGHDT and YNNKEL (reference sequence). CDR3 sequence reads: CASSLIAGGPGNEQFF. CDR3 nucleotides: TGTGCCAGCAGCCTTATAGCGGGAGGGCCTGGCAATGAGCAGTTCTTC.

This chain connects TRBV7-2 to TRBJ2-7; weak D call: TRBD2 (6 bases). Germline V lookup: CDR1 SGHTA, CDR2 FQGNSA. Between the trimmed V and J ends, which lost 2 bases and 2 bases, there was a span of 16 bases. The CDR3 spans 16 residues. This CDR3 is CASSLPGTPSAYEQYF. In nucleotides, the CDR3 is TGTGCCAGCAGCTTACCCGGGACTCCTTCAGCCTACGAGCAGTACTTC.